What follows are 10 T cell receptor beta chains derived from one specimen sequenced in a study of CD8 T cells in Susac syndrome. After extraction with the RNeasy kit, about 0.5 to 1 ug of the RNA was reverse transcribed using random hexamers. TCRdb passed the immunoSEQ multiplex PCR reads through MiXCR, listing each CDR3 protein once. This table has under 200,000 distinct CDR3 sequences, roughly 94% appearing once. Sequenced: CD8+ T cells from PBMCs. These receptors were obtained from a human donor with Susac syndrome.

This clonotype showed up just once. Here the CDR3 reads CSARDMGEQYF. The CDR3 nucleotides are TGCAGTGCTAGAGATATGGGCGAGCAGTACTTC. The genes are TRBV20-1 and TRBJ2-7; D is unclear. The V and J ends lost 0 bases and 6 bases respectively, with 6 bases between them. The CDR3 consists of 11 residues. Looked up from germline, CDR1 is DFQATT and CDR2 is SNEGSKA (reference sequence).

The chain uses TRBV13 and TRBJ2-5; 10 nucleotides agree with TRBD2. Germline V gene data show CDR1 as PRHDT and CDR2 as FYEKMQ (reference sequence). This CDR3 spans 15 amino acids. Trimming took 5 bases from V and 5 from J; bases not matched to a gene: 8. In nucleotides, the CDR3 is TGTGCCAGCAGCGACCCGACTAGCGGGTGGGAGACCCAGTACTTC. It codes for CASSDPTSGWETQYF.

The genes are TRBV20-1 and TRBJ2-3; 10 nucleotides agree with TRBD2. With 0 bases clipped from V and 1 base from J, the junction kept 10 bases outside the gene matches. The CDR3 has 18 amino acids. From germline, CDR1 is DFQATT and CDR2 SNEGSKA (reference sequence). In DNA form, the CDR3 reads TGCAGTGCTAGAGATTGGGCTAGCGGGAGTTTTGGCACAGATACGCAGTATTTT. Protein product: CSARDWASGSFGTDTQYF.

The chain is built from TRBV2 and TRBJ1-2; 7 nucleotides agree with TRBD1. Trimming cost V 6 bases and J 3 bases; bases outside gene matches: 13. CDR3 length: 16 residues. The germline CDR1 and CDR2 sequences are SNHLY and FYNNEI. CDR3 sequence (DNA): TGTGCCAGCAGCGGGGGCCTGACCGGGACAGACTATGGCTACACCTTC. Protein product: CASSGGLTGTDYGYTF.

CDR3 nucleotide sequence: TGCAGCGTTCTTTGGGACAGGGGTGGAAACACCATATATTTT. This encodes CSVLWDRGGNTIYF. This chain connects TRBV29-1 to TRBJ1-3; 10 nucleotides agree with TRBD1. With 5 bases clipped from V and 3 bases from J, the junction kept 4 bases outside the gene matches. Germline V gives CDR1 SQVTM, CDR2 ANQGSEA. CDR3 length: 14 residues.

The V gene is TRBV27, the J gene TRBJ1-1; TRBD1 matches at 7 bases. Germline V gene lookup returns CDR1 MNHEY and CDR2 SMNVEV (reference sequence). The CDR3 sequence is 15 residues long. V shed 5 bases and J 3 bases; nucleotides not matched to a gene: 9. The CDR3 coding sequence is TGTGCCAGCAGTCGTATCGACAGGGTGGACACTGAAGCTTTCTTT. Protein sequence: CASSRIDRVDTEAFF.

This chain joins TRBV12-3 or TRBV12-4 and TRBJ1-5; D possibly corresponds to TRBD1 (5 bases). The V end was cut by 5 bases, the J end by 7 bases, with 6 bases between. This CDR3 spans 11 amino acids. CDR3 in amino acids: CASSGGQPQHF. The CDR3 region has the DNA TGTGCCAGCAGTGGGGGGCAGCCCCAGCATTTT.

Written as DNA, the CDR3 is TGTGCCAGCAGCCAAGGGGCGGACATTTGGTACTTC. Translating it yields CASSQGADIWYF. The chain has TRBV4-2 and TRBJ2-7; D possibly corresponds to TRBD1 (5 bases). V was trimmed by 1 base and J by 12 bases, leaving 13 bases between them. Germline-derived CDR1 and CDR2 are LGHNA and YNFKEQ. The length of the CDR3 is 12 residues.

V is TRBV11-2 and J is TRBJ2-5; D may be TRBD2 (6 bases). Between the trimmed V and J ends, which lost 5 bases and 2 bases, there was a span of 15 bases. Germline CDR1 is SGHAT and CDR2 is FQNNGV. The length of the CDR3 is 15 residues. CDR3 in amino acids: CASSHGRRGQETQYF. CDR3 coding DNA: TGTGCCAGCAGCCACGGTCGGAGGGGACAAGAGACCCAGTACTTC. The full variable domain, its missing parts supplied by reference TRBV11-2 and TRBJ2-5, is EAGVAQSPRYKIIEKRQSVAFWCNPISGHATLYWYQQILGQGPKLLIQFQNNGVVDDSQLPKDRFSAERLKGVDSTLKIQPAKLEDSAVYLCASSHGRRGQETQYFGPGTRLLVL.

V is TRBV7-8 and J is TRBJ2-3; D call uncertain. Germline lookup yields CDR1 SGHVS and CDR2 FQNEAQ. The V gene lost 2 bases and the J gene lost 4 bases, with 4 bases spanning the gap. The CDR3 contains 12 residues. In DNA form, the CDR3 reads TGTGCCAGCAGCTTAAGACCAGATACGCAGTATTTT. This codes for CASSLRPDTQYF.